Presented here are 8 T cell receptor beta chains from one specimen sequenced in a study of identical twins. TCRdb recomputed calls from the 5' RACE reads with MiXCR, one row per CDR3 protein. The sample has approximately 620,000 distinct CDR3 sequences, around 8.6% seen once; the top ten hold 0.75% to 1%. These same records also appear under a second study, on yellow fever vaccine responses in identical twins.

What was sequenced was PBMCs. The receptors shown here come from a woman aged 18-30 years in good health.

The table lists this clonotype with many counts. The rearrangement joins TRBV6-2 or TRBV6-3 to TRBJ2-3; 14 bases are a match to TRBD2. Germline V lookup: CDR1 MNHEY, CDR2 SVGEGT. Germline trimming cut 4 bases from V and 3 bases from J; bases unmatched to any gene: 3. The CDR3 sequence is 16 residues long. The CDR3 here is CASSSRTSGRTDTQYF. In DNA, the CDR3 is TGTGCCAGCAGTTCGCGGACTAGCGGGAGGACAGATACGCAGTATTTT.

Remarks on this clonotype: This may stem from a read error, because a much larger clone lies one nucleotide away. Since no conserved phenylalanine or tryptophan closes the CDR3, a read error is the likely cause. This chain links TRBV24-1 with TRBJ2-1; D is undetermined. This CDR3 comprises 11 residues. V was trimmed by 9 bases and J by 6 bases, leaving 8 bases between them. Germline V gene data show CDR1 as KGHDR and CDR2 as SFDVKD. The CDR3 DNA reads TGTGCCACCCAAAACCTCAATGAGCAGTTCTAC. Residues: CATQNLNEQFY.

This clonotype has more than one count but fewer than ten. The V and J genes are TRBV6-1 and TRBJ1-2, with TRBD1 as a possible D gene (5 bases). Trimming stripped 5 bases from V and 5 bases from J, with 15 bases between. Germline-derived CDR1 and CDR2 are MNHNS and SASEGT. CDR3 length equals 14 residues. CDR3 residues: CASSTTGFRYGYTF. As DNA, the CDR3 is TGTGCCAGCAGTACCACAGGTTTCAGATATGGCTACACCTTC.

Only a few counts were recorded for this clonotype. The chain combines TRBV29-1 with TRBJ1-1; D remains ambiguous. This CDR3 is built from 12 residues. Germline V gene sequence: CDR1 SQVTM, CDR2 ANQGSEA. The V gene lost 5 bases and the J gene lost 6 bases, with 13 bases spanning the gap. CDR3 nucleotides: TGCAGCGTTTTTACCTCGGGTGCTGAAGCTTTCTTT. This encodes CSVFTSGAEAFF.

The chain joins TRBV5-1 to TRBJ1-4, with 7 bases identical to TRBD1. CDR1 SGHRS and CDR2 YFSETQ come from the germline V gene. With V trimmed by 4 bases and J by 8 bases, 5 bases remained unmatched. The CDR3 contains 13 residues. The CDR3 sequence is CASSTGTVEKLFF. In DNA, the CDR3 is TGCGCCAGCAGCACAGGGACAGTCGAAAAACTGTTTTTT.

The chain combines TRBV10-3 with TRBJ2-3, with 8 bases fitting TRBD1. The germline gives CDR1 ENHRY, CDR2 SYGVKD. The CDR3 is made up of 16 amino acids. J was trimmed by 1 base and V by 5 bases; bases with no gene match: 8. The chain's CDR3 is CAISPKTGVGTDTQYF. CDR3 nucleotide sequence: TGTGCCATCAGTCCTAAGACAGGGGTGGGCACAGATACGCAGTATTTT.

In DNA, the CDR3 is TGTGCCAGCAGTTACAGGGGGCGCAGCGTAGGCTACACCTTC. Protein sequence: CASSYRGRSVGYTF. V and J are TRBV12-3 or TRBV12-4 and TRBJ1-2, with 9 bases identical to TRBD1. There are 14 residues in the CDR3. The V gene end was trimmed by 4 bases and the J gene end by 8 bases; junction bases not matched to a gene: 8.

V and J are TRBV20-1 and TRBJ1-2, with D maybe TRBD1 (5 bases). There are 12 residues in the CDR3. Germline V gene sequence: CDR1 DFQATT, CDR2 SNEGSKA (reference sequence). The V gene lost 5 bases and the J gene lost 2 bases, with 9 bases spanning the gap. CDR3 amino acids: CSALGHNYGYTF. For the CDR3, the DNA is TGCAGTGCTCTAGGACACAACTATGGCTACACCTTC.